This TCR beta chain was identified during a study of Graves' ophthalmopathy and Graves' hyperthyroidism (dated by TCRdb to 2016 to 2019). Context from the whole study: Peripheral blood was collected at initial diagnosis, before any treatment. The 75 to 100 discovery patients were divided at random into training and test sets in a 7:3 ratio. After sampling, hyperthyroidism patients received methimazole starting at 30 mg daily, and ophthalmopathy patients received high-dose intravenous methylprednisolone. The study used signatures of the TCR beta repertoire to tell Graves' ophthalmopathy apart from Graves' hyperthyroidism and to predict which patients would progress to ophthalmopathy. To explore V-J signatures that separate ophthalmopathy from hyperthyroidism, a discovery set of around 97 patients was enrolled, consisting of about 43 with ophthalmopathy and around 60 with stable hyperthyroidism. In over 5 hyperthyroidism patients, the T-cell repertoire of thyroid tissue was compared with the T-cell repertoire of blood. In total, 120 to 150 blood samples were TCR-sequenced: 40 to 45 ophthalmopathy, some 75 hyperthyroidism and some 17 hyperthyroidism-to-ophthalmopathy patients. For independent validation, a separate cohort was made up of 18 to 20 hyperthyroidism patients plus 17 patients who later progressed from hyperthyroidism to ophthalmopathy.

Taken from the germline V gene, the CDR1 and CDR2 loops are SGHRS and YFSETQ. V gives up 2 bases and J gives up 3 bases, and the segment between their germline ends measures 14 bases. The CDR3 runs 15 residues from the cysteine to the phenylalanine. The CDR3 DNA has 45 bases and is translated from base 1. This clonotype was recorded a few times. The antigen it binds to is not known. No much larger clone exists at a distance of one base, and base qualities are not known. Stable hyperthyroidism was defined as no progression to ophthalmopathy within 18 months of follow-up. The hyperthyroidism patients were 18 to 65 years old and newly diagnosed, with a disease duration of less than 2 months. Anyone with other autoimmune diseases, uncontrolled infections, pregnancy or lactation was excluded from the study. Clinical symptoms, serum thyroxine, TRAb, thyroid ultrasound and orbital computed tomography were used for diagnosis. PBMCs were isolated from around 10 ml of fresh peripheral blood by Ficoll-Paque density gradient centrifugation. Total RNA was extracted with Trizol reagent and quality-checked on an Agilent 2100 Bioanalyzer.

TCR beta CDR3 regions were amplified from RNA transcripts for repertoire sequencing. HTBI primers and the Qiagen OneStep RT-PCR kit were used in a first-round RT-PCR, which was followed by a second-round multiplex PCR, size selection and purification. Libraries were sequenced paired-end with 100 bp reads on an Illumina HiSeq2000. The original pipeline was this. SOAPnuke was used for read processing, and reads with adapters, uncalled bases, a mean Phred below 15, or no exact constant-primer or identifier match were discarded. High-quality paired reads were merged with COPE v1.2.5. Unique nucleotide sequences were defined as clonotypes and aligned to IMGT TRB V, D and J references using MiTCR v1.1. The analysis was limited to V-J combinations with a frequency above 0.0001, which together covered 99.2% of repertoires. For each V-J combination, a TCR clonal expansion and chaos score was defined as the ratio of F50 clonal expansion to chaos observed in the TCRdist matrix. Welch's t-statistics and random forest were used to narrow the features down to around twelve V-J combinations, which were then fed into a naive Bayes classifier. The similarity between thyroid and blood repertoires was quantified using the Morisita-Horn index. TCRdb redid the processing of the public reads, applying fastp at Q25 and MiXCR, and retained in-frame beta chains. CDR3 protein duplicates are merged, each entry listing the most common genes and DNA. TCRdb, rather than the study authors, made the V and J calls. The sample yields approximately 380,000 distinct CDR3 sequences; under 25% were counted once. The top ten hold under 3.5% of the sample.

What the work shows at the level of the full study, not this receptor alone: Most expanded thyroid clonotypes with frequency above 0.001 were also detected in blood, suggesting blood repertoires may reflect the thyroid immune response. In validation, the model predicted ophthalmopathy progression with nearly 71% sensitivity and approximately 72% specificity; eleven to twelve predicted patients were CT-confirmed with GO in a median of 6.5 months. In cross-validation, the 13-signature model distinguished ophthalmopathy from stable hyperthyroidism with 85% to 90% sensitivity and approximately 81% specificity, and in the test set the corresponding values were roughly 80% and 76%. Sample size was not predetermined statistically, and investigators were not blinded to group allocation.

This sequence originates from a woman younger than 35 with stable Graves' hyperthyroidism. Donor details come from another sample of the same person, matched by shared clones. The receptor chain draws on TRBV5-1 and TRBJ1-2; the D gene remains uncertain. The material sequenced was peripheral blood. The sequenced DNA: TGCGCCAGCAGCTTAGGCAAGGTGTTGGACTATGGCTACACCTTC. The translation is CASSLGKVLDYGYTF.